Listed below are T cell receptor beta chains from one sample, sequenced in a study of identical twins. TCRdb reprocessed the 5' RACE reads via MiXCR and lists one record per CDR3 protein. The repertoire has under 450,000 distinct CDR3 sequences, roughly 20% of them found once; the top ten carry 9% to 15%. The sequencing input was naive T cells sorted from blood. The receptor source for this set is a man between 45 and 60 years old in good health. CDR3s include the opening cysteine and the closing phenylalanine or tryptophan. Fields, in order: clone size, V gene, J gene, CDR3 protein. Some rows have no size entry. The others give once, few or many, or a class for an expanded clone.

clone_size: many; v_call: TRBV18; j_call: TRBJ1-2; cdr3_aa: CASSPGQGGYTF
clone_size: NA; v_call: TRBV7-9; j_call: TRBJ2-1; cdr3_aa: CASSPPGPYNEQFF
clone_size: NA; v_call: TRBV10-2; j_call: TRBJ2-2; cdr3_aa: CASTLAGVSGELFF
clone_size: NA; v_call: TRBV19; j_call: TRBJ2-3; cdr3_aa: CASSMVAADTQYF
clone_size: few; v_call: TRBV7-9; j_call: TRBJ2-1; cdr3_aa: CASSLDPGLNSYNEQFF
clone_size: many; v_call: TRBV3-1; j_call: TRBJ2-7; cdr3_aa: CASSGYASGRAYEQYF
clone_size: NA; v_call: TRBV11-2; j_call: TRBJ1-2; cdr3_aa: CASSLDGRYYGYTF
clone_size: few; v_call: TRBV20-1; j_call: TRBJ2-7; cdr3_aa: CSARGLAAEQYF
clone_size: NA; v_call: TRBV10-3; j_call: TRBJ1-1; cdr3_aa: CAISDPQGVGTEAFF
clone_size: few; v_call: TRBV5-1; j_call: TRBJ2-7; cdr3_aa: CASRRTSGGGYEQYF
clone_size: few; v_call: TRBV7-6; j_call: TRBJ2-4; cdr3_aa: CASSSSYPGQGRGDIQYF
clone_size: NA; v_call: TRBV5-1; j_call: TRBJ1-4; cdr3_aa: CASSVTGGEKLFF
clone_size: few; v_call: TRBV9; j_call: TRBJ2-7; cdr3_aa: CASSPRTGGFYEQYF
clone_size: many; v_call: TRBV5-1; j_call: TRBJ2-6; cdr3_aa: CASSLELQGSGANVLTF
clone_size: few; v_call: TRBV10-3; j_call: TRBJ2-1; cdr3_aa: CAISESSYVGTYNEQFF
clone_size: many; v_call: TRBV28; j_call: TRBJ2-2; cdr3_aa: CASSPRSPGELFF
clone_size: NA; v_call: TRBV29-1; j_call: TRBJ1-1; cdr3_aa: CSVGRATEAFF
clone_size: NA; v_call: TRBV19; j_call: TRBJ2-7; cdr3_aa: CASSISGRSVHEQYF
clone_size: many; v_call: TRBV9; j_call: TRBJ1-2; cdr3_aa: CASSAAGTGDGYTF
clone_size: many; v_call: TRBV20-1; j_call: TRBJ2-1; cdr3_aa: CSARDNRNSYNEQFF
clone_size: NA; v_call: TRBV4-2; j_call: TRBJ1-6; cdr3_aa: CASSQDQFRQGHSPLHF
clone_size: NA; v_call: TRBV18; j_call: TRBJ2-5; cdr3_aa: CASSWTSGSETQYF
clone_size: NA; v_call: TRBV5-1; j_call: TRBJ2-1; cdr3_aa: CASKAGTGDYNEQFF
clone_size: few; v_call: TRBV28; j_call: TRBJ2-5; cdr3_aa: CASSYRQPGETQYF
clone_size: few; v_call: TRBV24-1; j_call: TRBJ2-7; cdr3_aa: CATSDSGRGSHAYEQYF
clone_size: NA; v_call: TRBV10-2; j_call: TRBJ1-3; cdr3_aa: CASTVTGGDGNTIYF
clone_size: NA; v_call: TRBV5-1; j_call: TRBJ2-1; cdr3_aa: CASSLGSGPLYNEQFF
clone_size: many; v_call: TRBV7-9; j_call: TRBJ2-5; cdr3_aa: CASSGIQDQETQYF
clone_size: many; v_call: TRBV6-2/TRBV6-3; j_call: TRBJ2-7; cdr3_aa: CASSFLGLAYEQYF
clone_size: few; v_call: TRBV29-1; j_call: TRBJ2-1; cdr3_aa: CSVEGRDTLNNEQFF
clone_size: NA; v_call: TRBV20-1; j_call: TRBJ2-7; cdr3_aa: CSATSEVEQYF
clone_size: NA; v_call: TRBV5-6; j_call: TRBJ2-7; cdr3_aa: CASSLFGRADEQYF
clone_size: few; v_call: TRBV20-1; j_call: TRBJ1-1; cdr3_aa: CSASQGVGTEAFF
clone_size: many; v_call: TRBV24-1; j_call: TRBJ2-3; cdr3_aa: CATSEGLAGDTQYF
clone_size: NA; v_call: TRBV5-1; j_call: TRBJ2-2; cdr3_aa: CASSLDVVGSGELFF
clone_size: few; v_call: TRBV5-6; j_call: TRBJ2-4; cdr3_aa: CASSFGLGGSKNIQYF
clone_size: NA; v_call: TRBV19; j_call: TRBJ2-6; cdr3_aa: CASSMFDSGANVLTF
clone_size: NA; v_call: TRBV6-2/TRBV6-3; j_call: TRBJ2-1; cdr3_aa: CASSYWTSGSDEQFF
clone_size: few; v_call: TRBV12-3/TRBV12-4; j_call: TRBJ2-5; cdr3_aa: CASSLQGQGEETQYF
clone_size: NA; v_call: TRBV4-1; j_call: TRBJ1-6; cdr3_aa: CASSQVPGGSPLHF